This T cell receptor beta chain was retrieved from a study of patients and donors after allogeneic stem cell transplantation. One entry per CDR3 protein results from TCRdb running MiXCR on the RT-PCR reads. The repertoire holds approximately 430,000 distinct CDR3 sequences, with 16% as singletons. This clonotype was seen a handful of times. V lost 5 bases to trimming and J lost 0 bases, with 11 bases between them. The CDR3 runs 15 residues. CDR1 and CDR2 (germline): SGHTA, FQGNSA. The TCR comes from a human donor who was either an allogeneic HSCT recipient or a stem cell or donor lymphocyte infusion donor (not recorded which). It is not recorded whose cells these are; they may come from a transplant donor. The material sequenced was blood, either unsorted or a sorted T cell fraction (not recorded which). The chain recombines TRBV7-2 with TRBJ1-5; D gene ambiguous. CDR3 in amino acids: CASSLRPISNQPQHF. The CDR3 DNA reads as TGTGCCAGCAGCCTGCGGCCGATTAGCAATCAGCCCCAGCATTTT.